These T cell receptor beta chains were read from a single sample in a study of shared T cell receptors in the human thymus. The method was immunoSEQ multiplex PCR; TCRdb's version includes in-frame clones alone and lacks a portion of them. The sample consists of roughly 700,000 clones, more than 75% of them appearing once. This sample was shared with a second study, whose subject was human thymus T cells.

The sequenced sample was thymocytes. These receptors originate from a boy under two years old with a congenital heart defect. The CDR3 runs from the conserved cysteine through the conserved F or W. The D gene is left open where the match is weak.

>TRBJ2-3|TRBD2|TRBV7-2
CASSLLLAGTDTQYF
>TRBJ2-7|NA|TRBV14
CASSQDRGIFTYEQYF
>TRBJ2-5|TRBD2|TRBV16
CASSPHMATSGRPWETQYF
>TRBJ1-2|TRBD1|TRBV14
CASSLGQGNGYTF
>TRBJ2-3|TRBD2|TRBV9
CASSGLAGGPGDTQYF
>TRBJ2-7|TRBD1|TRBV6-5
CASSEGALTYEQYF
>TRBJ2-6|NA|TRBV18
CASSETGPAPGANVLTF
>TRBJ2-7|TRBD2|TRBV29-1
CSGSLADEQYF
>TRBJ2-3|NA|TRBV29-1
CSVETNPSTDTQYF
>TRBJ2-2|NA|TRBV4-3
CASSHVPSKNTGELFF
>TRBJ2-1|TRBD2|TRBV25-1
CASSEYGGRSNEQFF
>TRBJ1-1|NA|TRBV7-9
CASSYSHFGTEAFF
>TRBJ2-1|NA|TRBV19
CASSTSGNRVGEQFF
>TRBJ2-5|NA|TRBV6-5
CASSYFPPAAGETQYF
>TRBJ2-5|TRBD1|TRBV6-1
CASEDRGETQYF
>TRBJ1-2|TRBD1|TRBV7-9
CASSLRQGRGNLSGYTF
>TRBJ2-3|NA|TRBV4-3
CASSQDRDKSTDTQYF
>TRBJ2-7|NA|TRBV27
CASRGSEGEMEEQYF
>TRBJ2-1|TRBD2|TRBV18
CASSPIPRLAGEDEQFF
>TRBJ2-7|TRBD2|TRBV29-1
CSVRGASGTYEQYF
>TRBJ2-1|NA|TRBV7-8
CASSLELPYNEQFF
>TRBJ2-2|TRBD1|TRBV11-2
CASSSYRDRTGELFF
>TRBJ2-1|TRBD2|TRBV6-5
CASSLIAGSYNEQFF
>TRBJ2-4|TRBD2|TRBV15
CATSRDPGRAENIQYF
>TRBJ2-2|TRBD1|TRBV4-1
CASSQDTYRGAGELFF
>TRBJ2-3|TRBD2|TRBV4-1
CASRRTSRPPDTRYF
>TRBJ2-7|NA|TRBV29-1
CSVLRRRGNEQYF
>TRBJ1-1|TRBD1|TRBV9
CASSPRTGGGSDTEAFF
>TRBJ2-3|TRBD1|TRBV2
CASGDRGIVDTQYF
>TRBJ2-1|NA|TRBV19
CASTHRSRYNEQFF
>TRBJ2-1|NA|TRBV6-5
CASRGGSYNEQFF
>TRBJ2-7|TRBD2|TRBV4-2
CASSQDRLAGGNSYEQYF
>TRBJ2-7|NA|TRBV27
CASSPRRSRGRGYEQYF
>TRBJ1-1|TRBD1|TRBV11-2
CASSTRTGEAEAFF
>TRBJ1-2|TRBD1|TRBV27
CASSPYPPQGRYGYTF
>TRBJ2-1|TRBD2|TRBV15
CATSRVVERESIYNEQFF
>TRBJ2-5|TRBD2|TRBV9
CASSVGGSGRHQETQYF
>NA|TRBD1|TRBV7-9
CASSPPPGGSYEQYF
>TRBJ2-6|TRBD2|TRBV28
CASSSPPKLAGEEDWLSGANVLTF
>TRBJ2-7|TRBD2|TRBV18
CASSSSLAGVVEQYF
>TRBJ2-7|TRBD2|TRBV27
CASKPPSGSSEGTYEQYF
>TRBJ2-3|TRBD1|TRBV7-9
CASSSDRGTDTQYF
>TRBJ2-1|TRBD2|TRBV6-4
CAGEGGHNEQFF